The clone carrying this T cell receptor (beta chain) was seen once. Its antigen is as yet unknown. TCRdb keeps only in-frame clones here, not all; method: immunoSEQ multiplex PCR. The profile shows roughly 99,000 clones, just under 95% of them singletons. These data belong to a study of graft-versus-host responses after intestinal transplantation. General study points: Elevated graft-versus-host to host-versus-graft clonal ratios in allografts were recorded for patients with graft-donor T cell macrochimerism.

CDR1 and CDR2 from the germline V gene are LNHDA and SQIVND (reference sequence). CDR3 length: 14 residues. V was cut by 3 bases and J by 2 bases, with 11 bases left in between. The sequencing here drew on unstimulated CD8+ T cells sorted from spleen or lymph node cells, taken before transplant. The sequence was obtained from a human donor who was the organ donor for an intestinal transplant. V gene TRBV19 combines with J gene TRBJ2-7, with TRBD1 as a possible D gene (6 bases). The CDR3 DNA sequence: TGTGCCAGTAGTATGGCAGGGGACCCCTACGAGCAGTACTTC. Translation gives CASSMAGDPYEQYF.